Shown below are 16 T cell receptor beta chains from a single sample sequenced in a study of OX40 agonist ivuxolimab in advanced cancers. Assay used: immunoSEQ multiplex PCR; TCRdb lists only in-frame clones, some missing. The data show roughly 42,000 clones, around 88% seen once. The sample here was CD4+ or CD8+ T cells sorted from blood, taken in a trial of the OX40 agonist ivuxolimab. The origin of the receptors is an adult with an advanced solid tumor such as melanoma, head and neck, liver or kidney cancer.

The rearrangement links TRBV27 to TRBJ1-1; a weak D match, TRBD1 (6 bases). Per the germline V gene, CDR1 is MNHEY and CDR2 is SMNVEV (reference sequence). V was cut by 2 bases and J by 5 bases, with 9 bases left in between. This CDR3 has 13 residues. The CDR3 DNA reads TGTGCCAGCAGTTTAGGCAGGGGAACTGAAGCTTTCTTT. Its protein is CASSLGRGTEAFF.

The genes are TRBV27 and TRBJ2-1, with 9 bases fitting TRBD1. The germline V gene has CDR1 MNHEY and CDR2 SMNVEV (reference sequence). The CDR3 extends over 15 amino acids. The trim removed 0 bases at V and 7 bases at J, leaving 4 bases unmatched. The CDR3, as DNA: TGTGCCAGCAGTTTATCGGGACAGGGTGCGAATGAGCAGTTCTTC. Its protein product is CASSLSGQGANEQFF.

This clone was detected only once. The V and J genes are TRBV6-5 and TRBJ1-2; D unclear. Germline values: CDR1 MNHEY, CDR2 SVGAGI. Trimming removed 0 bases at V and 2 bases at J, with 7 bases between. The CDR3 is 14 amino acids. CDR3 loop: CASSYSGSNYGYTF. For the CDR3, the DNA is TGTGCCAGCAGTTACTCGGGCAGCAACTATGGCTACACCTTC.

The rearrangement uses TRBV7-2 and TRBJ2-7; TRBD2 might be the D (6 bases). The CDR3 is 14 amino acids. From germline, CDR1 is SGHTA and CDR2 FQGNSA. V lost 7 bases, J lost 1 base, and 14 bases lay in between. For the CDR3, the DNA is TGTGCCAGCACCTTCGAGGGAGGATCCTACGAGCAGTACTTC. Residues: CASTFEGGSYEQYF.

The chain combines TRBV5-1 with TRBJ2-2; D ambiguous. CDR3 length: 17 residues. The germline V gene encodes CDR1 SGHRS and CDR2 YFSETQ. The ends were cut back, 4 bases at V and 6 bases at J, with 22 bases in the middle. The CDR3 loop reads CASSGDHRASGAGELFF. CDR3 bases: TGCGCCAGCAGCGGAGACCATCGGGCCTCAGGAGCCGGGGAGCTGTTTTTT.

The chain carries TRBV5-1 and TRBJ1-3; a possible D gene is TRBD1 (5 bases). V was cut by 4 bases and J by 4 bases, with 15 bases left in between. This CDR3 has 15 amino acids. CDR1 is SGHRS and CDR2 is YFSETQ in the germline V gene. CDR3 nucleotides: TGCGCCAGCAGCGCAATCGGGGGGTCCGGAAACACCATATATTTT. Its translation is CASSAIGGSGNTIYF.

The J gene is TRBJ1-6, the V gene TRBV10-3; D may be TRBD1 (5 bases). The germline CDR1 and CDR2 sequences are ENHRY and SYGVKD. This CDR3 has 15 residues. Trimming removed 5 bases from V and 6 bases from J, with 14 bases in between. The CDR3 loop reads CAISPNGQPNSPLHF. In DNA, the CDR3 is TGTGCCATCAGTCCGAACGGACAACCTAATTCACCCCTCCACTTT.

V and J are TRBV7-6 and TRBJ1-6; a weak D match, TRBD1 (6 bases). Germline V lookup: CDR1 SGHVS, CDR2 FNYEAQ. The CDR3 contains 16 residues. V dropped 5 bases and J dropped 3 bases, with 14 bases sitting between them. This CDR3 is CASSTEAGVYNSPLHF. In DNA, the CDR3 is TGTGCCAGCAGCACAGAGGCAGGGGTCTATAATTCACCCCTCCACTTT. The entire variable domain, with the rest obtained from reference TRBV7-6 and TRBJ1-6, is as follows: GAGVSQSPRYKVTKRGQDVALRCDPISGHVSLYWYRQALGQGPEFLTYFNYEAQQDKSGLPNDRFSAERPEGSISTLTIQRTEQRDSAMYRCASSTEAGVYNSPLHFGNGTRLTVT.

Notes on this clone: One end of the junction fails to match germline, which may point to a read error. The chain couples TRBV6-1 to TRBJ1-2, with D perhaps matching TRBD1 (5 bases). The length of the CDR3 is 16 residues. Per germline, CDR1 MNHNS and CDR2 SASEGT. Written as DNA, the CDR3 is TGTGCCAGCGGTGACATGGACATCATTACTAACTATGGCTACACCTTC. This translates into CASGDMDIITNYGYTF.

This clone is a singleton in its sample. The rearrangement joins TRBV6-7 to TRBJ1-1; no clear D gene. TRBV6-7 is sorted into the ORF group, with uncertain function. Deletions cut 6 bases from V and 1 base from J, with 12 bases between. The CDR3 spans 14 residues. The CDR3 region has the DNA TGTGCCAGCAGCCTGCTTAGAGAGAACACTGAAGCTTTCTTT. This codes for CASSLLRENTEAFF.

J is TRBJ2-1 and V is TRBV13; 8 bases align to TRBD2. The length of the CDR3 is 15 residues. J gave up 10 bases and V 4 bases, and 12 bases lay outside the gene matches. Looked up from germline, CDR1 is PRHDT and CDR2 is FYEKMQ (reference sequence). CDR3 in amino acids: CASSYLGTRLVEQFF. The CDR3 DNA reads TGTGCCAGCAGCTACCTCGGGACTAGGTTGGTGGAGCAGTTCTTC.

This chain joins TRBV7-9 and TRBJ2-7; D ambiguous. Germline lookup yields CDR1 SEHNR and CDR2 FQNEAQ (reference sequence). The CDR3 is 13 amino acids. V was shortened by 5 bases and J by 5 bases, with 13 bases between the two germline ends. Written as DNA, the CDR3 is TGTGCCAGCAGCCCCCCCCTGGGCGACGAGCAGTACTTC. It encodes CASSPPLGDEQYF.

This chain connects TRBV30 to TRBJ2-1; TRBD2 is a possible D gene (6 bases). The CDR3 sequence is 16 residues long. The germline V gene encodes CDR1 GTSNPN and CDR2 SVGIG (reference sequence). V gave up 3 bases and J gave up 3 bases, with 18 bases separating them. Here the CDR3 reads CAWSSKARGNYNEQFF. The CDR3, as DNA: TGTGCCTGGAGCTCCAAGGCGCGCGGGAACTACAATGAGCAGTTCTTC.

The chain recombines TRBV6-6 with TRBJ2-6, with no clear D. Trimming cost V 4 bases and J 4 bases, with 5 bases left between them. The CDR3 sequence is 13 residues long. Per germline, CDR1 MNHNY and CDR2 SVGAGI (reference sequence). The CDR3 DNA reads TGTGCCAGCAGTTCGCCAGGGGCCAACGTCCTGACTTTC. Protein: CASSSPGANVLTF.

The chain combines TRBV7-2 with TRBJ2-1; D is possibly TRBD1 (6 bases). V was shortened by 5 bases and J by 7 bases, with 12 bases between the two germline ends. CDR1 and CDR2 from the germline V gene are SGHTA and FQGNSA. This CDR3 has 13 amino acids. The CDR3 protein is CASSPNQGNEQFF. In DNA form, the CDR3 reads TGTGCCAGCAGCCCTAATCAGGGGAATGAGCAGTTCTTC.

This sequence joins TRBV7-9 and TRBJ2-7, with 11 nucleotides matching TRBD1. The V gene end was trimmed by 5 bases and the J gene end by 6 bases; junction bases not matched to a gene: 3. In germline, CDR1 is SEHNR, CDR2 FQNEAQ (reference sequence). CDR3 length equals 13 residues. Here the CDR3 reads CASSMGQGGEQYF. The DNA for the CDR3 is TGTGCCAGCAGCATGGGACAGGGGGGCGAGCAGTACTTC.